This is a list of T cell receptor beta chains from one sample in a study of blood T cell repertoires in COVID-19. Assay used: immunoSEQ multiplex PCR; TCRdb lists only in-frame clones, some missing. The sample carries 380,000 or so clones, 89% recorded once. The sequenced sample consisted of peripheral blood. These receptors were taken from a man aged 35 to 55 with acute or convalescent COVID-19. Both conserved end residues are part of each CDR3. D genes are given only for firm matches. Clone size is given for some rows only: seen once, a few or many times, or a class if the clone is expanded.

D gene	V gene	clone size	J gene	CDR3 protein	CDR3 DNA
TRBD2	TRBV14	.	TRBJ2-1	CASSRPGTSAFNEQFF	TGTGCCAGCAGCCGACCAGGGACTAGCGCTTTCAATGAGCAGTTCTTC
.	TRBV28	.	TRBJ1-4	CASSLTRGKGATNEKLFF	TGTGCCAGCAGTCTAACCCGGGGGAAAGGAGCAACTAATGAAAAACTGTTTTTT
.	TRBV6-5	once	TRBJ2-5	CASSYAGTQETQYF	TGTGCCAGCAGTTATGCGGGGACCCAAGAGACCCAGTACTTC
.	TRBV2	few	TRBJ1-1	CARTPGGQTEAFF	TGTGCCAGGACGCCGGGGGGGCAGACTGAAGCTTTCTTT
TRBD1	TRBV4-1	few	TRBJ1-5	CASSQGGTGPLRDQPQHF	TGCGCCAGCAGCCAAGGGGGGACAGGGCCTCTTCGGGATCAGCCCCAGCATTTT
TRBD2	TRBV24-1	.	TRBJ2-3	CATSVAGGRGVTDTQYF	TGTGCCACCAGTGTAGCCGGCGGGAGAGGGGTCACAGATACGCAGTATTTT
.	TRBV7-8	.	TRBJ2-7	CASSPKWGPSGEQYF	TGTGCCAGCAGCCCGAAGTGGGGGCCGAGTGGCGAGCAGTACTTC
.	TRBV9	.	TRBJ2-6	CASSVGPQGGATGANVLTF	TGTGCCAGCAGCGTAGGACCTCAAGGGGGGGCGACCGGGGCCAACGTCCTGACTTTC
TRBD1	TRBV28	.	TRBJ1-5	CASRPGHRGLQPQHF	TGTGCCAGCAGACCCGGGCACAGGGGGCTTCAGCCCCAGCATTTT
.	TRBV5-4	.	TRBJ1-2	CASSWAGSNYGYTF	TGTGCCAGCAGCTGGGCGGGATCTAACTATGGCTACACCTTC
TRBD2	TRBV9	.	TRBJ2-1	CASSAFSGGAYNEQFF	TGTGCCAGCAGCGCTTTTAGCGGGGGGGCCTACAATGAGCAGTTCTTC
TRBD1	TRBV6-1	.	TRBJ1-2	CASSEVGGGVGGYTF	TGTGCCAGCAGTGAAGTCGGAGGGGGCGTGGGTGGCTACACCTTC
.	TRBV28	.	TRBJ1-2	CASSPGSNYGYTF	TGTGCCAGCAGTCCGGGGAGTAACTATGGCTACACCTTC
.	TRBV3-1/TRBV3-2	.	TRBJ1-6	CASGGESSPLHF	TGTGCCAGCGGGGGGGAAAGTTCACCCCTCCACTTT
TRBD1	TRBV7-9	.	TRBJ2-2	CASSFRQGDGELFF	TGTGCCAGCAGCTTTAGACAGGGTGACGGGGAGCTGTTTTTT
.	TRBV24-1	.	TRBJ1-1	CATSEGPRGNEAFF	TGTGCCACCAGTGAGGGCCCTCGGGGGAATGAAGCTTTCTTT
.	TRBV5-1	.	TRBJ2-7	CASSMGFRTSLSEQYF	TGCGCCAGCAGCATGGGGTTTAGGACAAGTTTGTCCGAGCAGTACTTC
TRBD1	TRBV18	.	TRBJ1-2	CASSPRSTGTAANYGYTF	TGTGCCAGCTCACCACGATCCACCGGGACAGCGGCAAACTATGGCTACACCTTC
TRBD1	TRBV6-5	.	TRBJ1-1	CANQDRGLLRTEAFF	TGTGCCAATCAGGACAGGGGGCTATTGAGGACTGAAGCTTTCTTT
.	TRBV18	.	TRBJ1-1	CASSPRLNTEAFF	TGTGCCAGCTCACCACGTCTTAACACTGAAGCTTTCTTT
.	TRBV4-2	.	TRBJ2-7	CASSPPNRAYEQYF	TGTGCCAGCAGCCCCCCAAACAGGGCCTACGAGCAGTACTTC
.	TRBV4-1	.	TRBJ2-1	CASSYWTEFNEQFF	TGCGCCAGCAGTTATTGGACTGAATTCAATGAGCAGTTCTTC
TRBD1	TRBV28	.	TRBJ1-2	CASRLDRAMDGYTF	TGTGCCAGCAGGCTTGACAGGGCAATGGATGGCTACACCTTC
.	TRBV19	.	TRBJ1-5	CASSNAGRRNQPQHF	TGTGCCAGTAGTAACGCAGGGCGTCGGAATCAGCCCCAGCATTTT
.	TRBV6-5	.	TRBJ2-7	CASSYSVAGYEQYF	TGTGCCAGCAGTTACTCGGTAGCCGGGTACGAGCAGTACTTC
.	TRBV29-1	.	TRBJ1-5	CSAGGGADQPQHF	TGCAGCGCTGGGGGGGGCGCTGACCAGCCCCAGCATTTT
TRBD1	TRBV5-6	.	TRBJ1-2	CASSWGQKFNYGYTF	TGTGCCAGCAGCTGGGGACAGAAATTTAACTATGGCTACACCTTC
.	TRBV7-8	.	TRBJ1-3	CASSFRRQSLSGNTIYF	TGTGCCAGCAGCTTTCGCAGACAGTCTCTGTCTGGAAACACCATATATTTT
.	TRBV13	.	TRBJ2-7	CASSYGQSSYEQYF	TGTGCCAGCAGTTATGGACAGAGCTCCTACGAGCAGTACTTC
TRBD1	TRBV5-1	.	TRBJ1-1	CASSSGQAFSNTEAFF	TGCGCCAGCAGCTCGGGACAGGCATTTTCGAACACTGAAGCTTTCTTT
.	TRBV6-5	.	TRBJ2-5	CASSYSGRGQETQYF	TGTGCCAGCAGTTACTCGGGCAGGGGCCAAGAGACCCAGTACTTC
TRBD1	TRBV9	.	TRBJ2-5	CASSDSQAADRPKETQYF	TGTGCCAGCAGCGATTCACAAGCCGCGGACAGGCCCAAAGAGACCCAGTACTTC
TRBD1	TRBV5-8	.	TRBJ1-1	CASSRGQLNTEAFF	TGTGCCAGCAGCCGGGGACAGTTGAACACTGAAGCTTTCTTT
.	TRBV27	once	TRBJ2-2	CASSLQYRFHTNTGELFF	TGTGCCAGCAGTTTACAGTACAGGTTCCATACGAACACCGGGGAGCTGTTTTTT
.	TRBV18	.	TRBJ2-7	CASSRLAGTNYEQYF	TGTGCCAGCTCACGCTTGGCGGGGACGAACTACGAGCAGTACTTC
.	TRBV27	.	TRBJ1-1	CASSLQGRTEAFF	TGTGCCAGCAGTTTACAGGGGCGGACTGAAGCTTTCTTT
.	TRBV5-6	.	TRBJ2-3	CASSLEVVRTDTQYF	TGTGCCAGCAGCTTGGAAGTAGTACGCACAGATACGCAGTATTTT
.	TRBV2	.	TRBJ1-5	CASSKLDSNQPQHF	TGTGCCAGCAGTAAACTTGATAGCAATCAGCCCCAGCATTTT
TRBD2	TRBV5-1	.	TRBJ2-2	CASRPRTSGPRISPGELFF	TGCGCCAGCAGACCCAGGACTAGCGGGCCCCGGATCAGCCCCGGGGAGCTGTTTTTT
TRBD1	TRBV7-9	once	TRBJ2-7	CASSATDRVLAYEQYF	TGTGCCAGCAGCGCGACGGACAGGGTATTAGCCTACGAGCAGTACTTC
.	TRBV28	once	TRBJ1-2	CASSPDRDYGYTF	TGTGCCAGCAGCCCCGACAGAGACTATGGCTACACCTTC
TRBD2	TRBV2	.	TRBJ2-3	CASRVGAGGTDTQYF	TGTGCCAGCAGAGTCGGCGCGGGAGGGACAGATACGCAGTATTTT
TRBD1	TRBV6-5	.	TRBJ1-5	CASRATGESNQPQHF	TGTGCCAGCAGAGCGACAGGGGAGAGCAATCAGCCCCAGCATTTT
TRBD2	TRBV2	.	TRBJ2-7	CASTTSGRAYEQYF	TGTGCCAGCACTACAAGCGGGAGGGCGTACGAGCAGTACTTC
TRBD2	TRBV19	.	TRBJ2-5	CASIERGGTQYF	TGTGCCAGTATCGAACGGGGGGGGACCCAGTACTTC
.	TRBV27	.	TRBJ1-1	CASSFVGRVMIEAFF	TGTGCCAGCAGTTTCGTCGGGCGGGTTATGATTGAAGCTTTCTTT
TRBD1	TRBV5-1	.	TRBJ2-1	CASSLGGTGDNEQFF	TGCGCCAGCAGCTTGGGTGGGACAGGGGACAATGAGCAGTTCTTC
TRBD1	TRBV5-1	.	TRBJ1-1	CASSGGTAANTEAFF	TGCGCCAGCAGCGGTGGGACAGCTGCTAACACTGAAGCTTTCTTT
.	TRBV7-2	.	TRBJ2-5	CASSAQQGGQETQYF	TGTGCCAGCAGCGCCCAACAGGGAGGGCAAGAGACCCAGTACTTC
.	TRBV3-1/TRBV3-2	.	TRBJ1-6	CASSQERLKLHF	TGTGCCAGCAGCCAAGAGCGACTCAAACTCCACTTT
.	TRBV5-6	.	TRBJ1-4	CASSFRGISEKLFF	TGTGCCAGCAGCTTCAGAGGGATCAGTGAAAAACTGTTTTTT
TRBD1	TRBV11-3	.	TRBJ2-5	CASSSWDSQETQYF	TGTGCCAGCAGTTCTTGGGACAGCCAAGAGACCCAGTACTTC
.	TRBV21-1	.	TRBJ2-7	CASSKGYRDKICGNEQYF	TGTGCCAGCAGCAAAGGCTACAGGGACAAAATTTGTGGGAACGAGCAGTACTTC
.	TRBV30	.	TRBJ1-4	CAWSAVQGSGYEKLFF	TGTGCCTGGAGCGCCGTGCAGGGGTCGGGCTATGAAAAACTGTTTTTT
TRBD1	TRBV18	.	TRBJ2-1	CASSAQGAAYNEQFF	TGTGCCAGCTCAGCCCAGGGGGCAGCCTACAATGAGCAGTTCTTC
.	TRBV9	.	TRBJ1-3	CASSVDGGSGNTIYF	TGTGCCAGCAGCGTAGACGGGGGGTCCGGAAACACCATATATTTT
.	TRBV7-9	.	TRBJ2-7	CASSLEGDAYEQYF	TGTGCCAGCAGCTTAGAGGGAGACGCTTACGAGCAGTACTTC
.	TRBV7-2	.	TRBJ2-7	CASSLHATGYEQYF	TGTGCCAGCAGCTTACACGCAACAGGCTACGAGCAGTACTTC
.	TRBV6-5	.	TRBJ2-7	CASSSPSGLEQYF	TGTGCCAGCAGTTCTCCGAGTGGGCTCGAGCAGTACTTC